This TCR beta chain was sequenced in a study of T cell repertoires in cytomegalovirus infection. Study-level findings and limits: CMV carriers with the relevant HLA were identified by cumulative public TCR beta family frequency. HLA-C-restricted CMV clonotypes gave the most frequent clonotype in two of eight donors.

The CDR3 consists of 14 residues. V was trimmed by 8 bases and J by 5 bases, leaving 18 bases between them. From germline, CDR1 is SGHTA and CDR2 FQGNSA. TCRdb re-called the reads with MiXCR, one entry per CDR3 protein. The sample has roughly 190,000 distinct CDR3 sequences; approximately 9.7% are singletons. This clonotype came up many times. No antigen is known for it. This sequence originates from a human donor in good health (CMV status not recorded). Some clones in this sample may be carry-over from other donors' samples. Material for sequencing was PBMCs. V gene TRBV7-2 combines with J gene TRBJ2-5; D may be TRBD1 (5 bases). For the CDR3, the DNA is TGTGCCAGCTTGATGATGGCAGGGCCGGAGACCCAGTACTTC. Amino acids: CASLMMAGPETQYF.